One and the same sample provided the 15 T cell receptor beta chains below, sequenced in a study of cytomegalovirus exposure and HLA in healthy donors. In the PCR, 60 Vbeta and 13 Jbeta primers were used. TCRdb's copy holds only in-frame clones and misses some; the assay was immunoSEQ multiplex PCR. This sample has about 59,000 clones; roughly four fifths occur once, and the top ten carry about 1.6%. Sequencing used PBMCs. Source of these receptors: a human donor in good health.

This sequence joins TRBV6-5 and TRBJ2-1; the match to TRBD2 covers 15 bases. CDR1 and CDR2 (germline): MNHEY, SVGAGI. The trim removed 6 bases at V and 8 bases at J, leaving 5 bases unmatched. CDR3 length: 15 residues. This CDR3 reads CASRRTSGGAYEQFF. Here the CDR3 DNA reads TGTGCCAGCAGAAGGACTAGCGGGGGGGCTTATGAGCAGTTCTTC.

This rearrangement joins TRBV6-1 to TRBJ1-5; TRBD1 matches at 10 bases. With 3 bases clipped from V and 5 bases from J, the junction kept 10 bases outside the gene matches. Germline-derived CDR1 and CDR2 are MNHNS and SASEGT. The CDR3 totals 17 residues. The CDR3 spells CASSDHRDRGRYQPQHF. CDR3 coding DNA: TGTGCCAGCAGTGACCACCGGGACAGGGGTAGGTATCAGCCCCAGCATTTT.

The chain employs TRBV4-3 and TRBJ2-1; 11 bases fit TRBD2. The junction had 12 bases not matched to a gene; V was cut back by 2 bases and J by 0 bases. The CDR3 length is 20 residues. Germline-derived CDR1 and CDR2 are LGHNA and YSLEER. For the CDR3, the DNA is TGCGCCAGCAGCCAATACGGGACTAGCGGCGGATATAGCTCCTACAATGAGCAGTTCTTC. Translated, it gives CASSQYGTSGGYSSYNEQFF.

The chain is built from TRBV5-1 and TRBJ2-3, with D possibly being TRBD2 (5 bases). Germline CDR1 is SGHRS and CDR2 is YFSETQ. This CDR3 has 16 amino acids. V lost 0 bases, J lost 0 bases, and 11 bases lay in between. For the CDR3, the DNA is TGCGCCAGCAGCTTGGATGACGGACTGAGCACAGATACGCAGTATTTT. This gives the protein CASSLDDGLSTDTQYF.

The chain uses TRBV27 and TRBJ1-6; D not certain. The CDR3 sequence is 13 residues long. CDR1 and CDR2 (germline): MNHEY, SMNVEV (reference sequence). V was cut by 5 bases and J by 9 bases, with 11 bases left in between. The chain's CDR3 is CASSLEDGSPLHF. The CDR3 DNA sequence: TGTGCCAGCAGTCTAGAGGATGGTTCACCCCTCCACTTT.

The chain carries TRBV10-3 and TRBJ2-7; maybe TRBD1 (6 bases). The CDR3 loop spans 14 amino acids. V lost 11 bases, J lost 3 bases, and 20 bases lay in between. CDR1 and CDR2 from the germline V gene are ENHRY and SYGVKD. In DNA, the CDR3 is TGTGCCTCATCACGGTGGACAGAGGTCTACGAGCAGTACTTC. Encoded protein: CASSRWTEVYEQYF.

The chain is built from TRBV29-1 and TRBJ1-2, with 8 bases fitting TRBD1. Losses at the gene ends were 0 bases for V and 3 bases for J; bases not matched to a gene: 3. Per germline, CDR1 SQVTM and CDR2 ANQGSEA. CDR3 length equals 14 residues. This CDR3 is CSVEDGQGDYGYTF. The CDR3 nucleotides read TGCAGCGTTGAAGATGGACAGGGAGACTATGGCTACACCTTC.

The rearrangement uses TRBV19 and TRBJ1-1; D call uncertain. The CDR3 runs 14 residues. Germline assignment: CDR1 LNHDA and CDR2 SQIVND (reference sequence). V lost 7 bases and J lost 4, with 16 bases in between. The CDR3 sequence is CASMGVFGGTEAFF. DNA for the CDR3: TGTGCCAGTATGGGAGTATTCGGAGGCACTGAAGCTTTCTTT.

This chain uses TRBV4-3 with TRBJ2-7, with 8 bases lining up with TRBD2. The V and J ends lost 0 bases and 3 bases, in that order; junction bases with no gene match: 10. This CDR3 spans 17 amino acids. The germline gives CDR1 LGHNA, CDR2 YSLEER. This CDR3 reads CASSQDTPASGYYEQYF. CDR3 sequence (DNA): TGCGCCAGCAGCCAAGATACGCCGGCTAGCGGGTACTACGAGCAGTACTTC.

This chain connects TRBV5-4 to TRBJ1-2, with TRBD1 as a possible D gene (6 bases). The CDR3 runs to 18 residues. With 0 bases removed from V and 4 bases from J, the gap between germline ends came to 22 bases. Germline V lookup: CDR1 SGHNT, CDR2 YYREEE (reference sequence). CDR3 protein: CASSLVGHRASRGYGYTF. The CDR3 nucleotides are TGTGCCAGCAGCTTGGTGGGACATCGAGCAAGCCGTGGCTATGGCTACACCTTC.

The rearrangement uses TRBV6-1 and TRBJ2-1, with 8 nucleotides matching TRBD2. This CDR3 contains 18 residues. Germline V gene sequence: CDR1 MNHNS, CDR2 SASEGT. Germline trimming cut 2 bases from V and 0 bases from J; bases unmatched to any gene: 9. The CDR3 loop reads CASSERSSGAFSYNEQFF. The CDR3 region has the DNA TGTGCCAGCAGTGAAAGAAGTAGCGGGGCATTCTCCTACAATGAGCAGTTCTTC.

V is TRBV7-9 and J is TRBJ1-1; 7 bases are shared with TRBD1. The V segment lost 4 bases and the J segment 4 bases; nucleotides outside the gene matches: 3. This CDR3 contains 13 residues. Germline V gene data show CDR1 as SEHNR and CDR2 as FQNEAQ (reference sequence). CDR3 bases: TGTGCCAGCAGCTCCGCAGGGGGCACTGAAGCTTTCTTT. It codes for CASSSAGGTEAFF.

The V gene is TRBV5-1, the J gene TRBJ2-1; a weak D match, TRBD1 (5 bases). Germline CDR1 SGHRS, CDR2 YFSETQ. V was clipped by 3 bases and J by 4 bases, with 20 bases between them. The CDR3 is 17 residues long. CDR3 in amino acids: CASSWTHSPETYNEQFF. The CDR3 DNA follows: TGCGCCAGCAGCTGGACACATAGCCCGGAGACTTACAATGAGCAGTTCTTC.

Remarks on this clone: One end of the junction is discordant with germline, which a read error may explain. This chain joins TRBV2 and TRBJ1-2, with a tentative D call TRBD1 (6 bases). The germline CDR1 and CDR2 sequences are SNHLY and FYNNEI. The CDR3 is 10 residues long. The CDR3 nucleotides read TGTGCCAGCAGGTTACAGGGACGCCTCTTC. Translated, it gives CASRLQGRLF. Full variable domain (missing parts from reference TRBV2 and TRBJ1-2): EPEVTQTPSHQVTQMGQEVILRCVPISNHLYFYWYRQILGQKVEFLVSFYNNEISEKSEIFDDQFSVERPDGSNFTLKIRSTKLEDSAMYFCASRLQGRLFGSGTRLTVV.

The rearrangement joins TRBV27 to TRBJ1-4, with 7 bases fitting TRBD1. Per the germline V gene, CDR1 is MNHEY and CDR2 is SMNVEV (reference sequence). The CDR3 totals 13 residues. Losses at the gene ends were 6 bases for V and 7 bases for J; bases not matched to a gene: 5. CDR3: CASRRQGGEKLFF. DNA for the CDR3: TGTGCCAGCAGGAGACAGGGCGGTGAAAAACTGTTTTTT.